The rows below give T cell receptor beta chains drawn from one sample of a study of blood T cell repertoires in COVID-19. Clones were read by immunoSEQ multiplex PCR, and TCRdb kept only the in-frame ones, dropping some. Here the sample spans approximately 72,000 clones, over 75% being singletons. The sequenced sample consisted of peripheral blood. Receptors originate from a man over 45 with acute or convalescent COVID-19. The conserved cysteine and the conserved F or W are not part of the CDR3 here.

length	J	V	CDR3
15	TRBJ2-2	TRBV5-1	ASSTGTSGETTGELF
13	TRBJ2-5	TRBV6-1	ASSEPGGLDETQY
13	TRBJ2-6	TRBV6-5	ASRGLAAGANVLT
14	TRBJ1-1	TRBV27	ASSLDIGHMNTEAF
11	TRBJ2-3	TRBV11-3	ASSFDGGAVLY
11	TRBJ1-1	TRBV18	ASSPRTGGETF
13	TRBJ2-1	TRBV3-1/TRBV3-2	ASSDLQGGNNEQF
14	TRBJ2-2	TRBV10-3	AISEGLNLNTGELF
14	TRBJ1-4	TRBV5-1	ASSLMGQGANEKLF
10	TRBJ1-2	TRBV28	ASSGQGGGYT
13	TRBJ2-1	TRBV7-9	ASSPQRGGYNEQF
13	TRBJ2-6	TRBV6-2/TRBV6-3	ASSLTGAGANVLT
14	TRBJ2-2	TRBV9	ASSLGVTANTGELF
12	TRBJ1-6	TRBV24-1	ATIESSYNSPLH
13	TRBJ2-2	TRBV10-2	ASSVSHPRTGELF
11	TRBJ1-4	TRBV9	ASSDPGTEKLF
13	TRBJ1-2	TRBV4-2	ASSQAGQELYGYT
11	TRBJ1-2	TRBV28	ASSLGQGNGYT
14	TRBJ2-3	TRBV5-4	ASSSGPWGGTDTQY
13	TRBJ2-5	TRBV18	ASSPSGEGLETQY
13	TRBJ2-2	TRBV3-1/TRBV3-2	ASSPPNKNTGELF
14	TRBJ2-3	TRBV20-1	SASRTSGGLADTQY
12	TRBJ1-2	TRBV9	ASSGGTENYGYT
12	TRBJ1-3	TRBV5-1	ASRKDRAGNTIY
12	TRBJ1-2	TRBV9	ASSPQGDNYGYT
13	TRBJ2-1	TRBV5-1	ASSLDAGGNNEQF
14	TRBJ2-3	TRBV5-1	ASSLADGGFTDTQY